A single sample is the source of the 26 T cell receptor beta chains below, sequenced in a study of control samples from healthy donors and cancer patients. Libraries were prepared by immunoSEQ multiplex PCR; TCRdb keeps only in-frame clonotypes and omits some of them. The sample contains tens of thousands of clones, less than 85% of which appear only once. Source material: PBMCs. These receptors all come from a man aged 70 or older with lung cancer.

This clone has only a few counts. The V and J genes are TRBV9 and TRBJ2-3, with D uncertain. The CDR3 is 13 amino acids. From germline, CDR1 is SGDLS and CDR2 YYNGEE. V lost 2 bases and J 0 bases, leaving 4 bases between the germline ends. CDR3 DNA sequence: TGTGCCAGCAGCGTCACTAGCACAGATACGCAGTATTTT. Its protein product is CASSVTSTDTQYF.

This clone was counted once. This sequence joins TRBV7-2 and TRBJ2-7; tentative D call: TRBD1 (6 bases). Trimming took off 5 bases at V and 0 bases at J, with 11 bases between the two ends. Looked up from germline, CDR1 is SGHTA and CDR2 is FQGNSA. This CDR3 has 14 residues. CDR3 region: CASSAWTVSYEQYF. CDR3 in DNA: TGTGCCAGCAGCGCGTGGACAGTCTCCTACGAGCAGTACTTC.

The CDR3 here is CASSPISGGVPRYYEQYF. In DNA, the CDR3 is TGTGCCAGCTCACCAATTAGCGGGGGGGTCCCTAGATACTACGAGCAGTACTTC. The gene calls are TRBV18 and TRBJ2-7; the match to TRBD2 covers 11 bases. The CDR3 consists of 18 residues. Per the germline V gene, CDR1 is KGHSH and CDR2 is LQKENI. The V and J ends lost 2 bases and 3 bases, in that order; junction bases with no gene match: 12.

This clone showed up just a few times. CDR3 nucleotide sequence: TGTGCCAGCAGCCAAGGGACAGGTGCAGCTTTCTTT. This translates into CASSQGTGAAFF. The chain carries TRBV3-1 (or the pseudogene TRBV3-2) and TRBJ1-1; 7 nucleotides align to TRBD1. The V and J ends lost 1 base and 10 bases, in that order; junction bases with no gene match: 3. CDR3 length: 12 amino acids. Germline V lookup: CDR1 LGHDT, CDR2 YNNKEL (reference sequence).

The chain carries TRBV2 and TRBJ2-1; no clear D. The CDR3 extends over 13 amino acids. V was trimmed by 5 bases and J by 5 bases, leaving 10 bases between them. The germline gives CDR1 SNHLY, CDR2 FYNNEI. CDR3 amino acids: CASSFRWDNEQFF. The CDR3 DNA is TGTGCCAGCAGTTTCCGGTGGGACAATGAGCAGTTCTTC.

This rearrangement joins TRBV12-5 to TRBJ2-3; TRBD2 matches 9 bases. The V gene end was trimmed by 1 base and the J gene end by 0 bases; junction bases not matched to a gene: 5. Germline V gives CDR1 LGHNT, CDR2 FRNRAP. The CDR3 length is 17 residues. The CDR3, as DNA: TGTGCTAGTGGTTTGGGAATGACTAGCGGAAGCACAGATACGCAGTATTTT. Protein: CASGLGMTSGSTDTQYF.

The chain carries TRBV19 and TRBJ1-5; 8 nucleotides agree with TRBD1. The CDR3 is 13 residues long. The germline V gene encodes CDR1 LNHDA and CDR2 SQIVND (reference sequence). Germline trimming cut 5 bases from V and 7 bases from J; bases unmatched to any gene: 4. The CDR3 sequence: CASSSTGVQPQHF. CDR3 nucleotides: TGTGCCAGTAGTTCGACAGGGGTGCAGCCCCAGCATTTT.

This chain joins TRBV7-6 and TRBJ2-2, with 7 bases fitting TRBD1. This CDR3 has 14 amino acids. The V and J ends lost 5 bases and 8 bases, in that order; junction bases with no gene match: 8. Germline lookup yields CDR1 SGHVS and CDR2 FNYEAQ. CDR3 bases: TGTGCCAGCAGCACCCGGACAGGTTCTGGGGAGCTGTTTTTT. Translation gives CASSTRTGSGELFF.

The chain links TRBV7-3 to TRBJ2-7; D could derive from TRBD1 or TRBD2 (5 bases each). Germline V gene lookup returns CDR1 SGHTA and CDR2 FQGTGA. With 3 bases removed from V and 0 bases from J, the gap between germline ends came to 15 bases. The CDR3 totals 16 residues. The CDR3 DNA reads TGTGCCAGCAGCTTGTCCAGGGAGAAGAGCTCCTACGAGCAGTACTTC. Amino acids: CASSLSREKSSYEQYF. Complete variable domain (other parts from reference TRBV7-3 and TRBJ2-7): GAGVSQTPSNKVTEKGKYVELRCDPISGHTALYWYRQSLGQGPEFLIYFQGTGAADDSGLPNDRFFAVRPEGSVSTLKIQRTERGDSAVYLCASSLSREKSSYEQYFGPGTRLTVT.

The chain is built from TRBV30 and TRBJ1-5; 11 nucleotides match TRBD1. Germline values: CDR1 GTSNPN, CDR2 SVGIG (reference sequence). This CDR3 contains 15 residues. J lost 4 bases, V lost 1 base, and 3 bases had no gene match. CDR3 sequence (DNA): TGTGCCTGGAGTGAGGACAGGGGGCAGAATCAGCCCCAGCATTTT. As protein: CAWSEDRGQNQPQHF.

This sequence joins TRBV19 and TRBJ1-5; tentative D call: TRBD1 (6 bases). V was pared by 6 bases and J by 11 bases, with 29 bases between. The CDR3 is 17 amino acids. Germline V gene data show CDR1 as LNHDA and CDR2 as SQIVND (reference sequence). CDR3: CASRGTSGRGGVGTQHF. The CDR3 nucleotides read TGTGCCAGTAGGGGAACCTCGGGCAGGGGTGGTGTTGGGACCCAGCATTTT.

V is TRBV6-4 and J is TRBJ2-3; 9 bases are a match to TRBD1. The CDR3 is 16 residues long. V gave up 3 bases and J gave up 4 bases; unmatched junction bases: 8. CDR1 MRHNA and CDR2 SNTAGT come from the germline V gene. CDR3 protein: CASSESGQGGSDTQYF. The CDR3 DNA reads TGTGCCAGCAGTGAATCGGGACAGGGTGGATCAGATACGCAGTATTTT.

The chain couples TRBV19 to TRBJ2-3; 9 nucleotides line up with TRBD2. The junction had 17 bases not matched to a gene; V was cut back by 6 bases and J by 7 bases. Germline V gene sequence: CDR1 LNHDA, CDR2 SQIVND (reference sequence). The CDR3 consists of 17 residues. CDR3 sequence reads: CASSLNPPGLASYTQYF. For the CDR3, the DNA is TGTGCCAGTAGCCTCAACCCGCCGGGACTAGCCAGTTATACGCAGTATTTT.

V gene TRBV2 combines with J gene TRBJ2-3, with TRBD2 identical over 15 bases. The germline gives CDR1 SNHLY, CDR2 FYNNEI. The ends lost 6 bases at V and 0 bases at J; junction bases unmatched: 1. CDR3 size: 16 residues. The CDR3 coding sequence is TGTGCCAGCAGGGGACTAGCGGGGGGAAGCACAGATACGCAGTATTTT. Residues: CASRGLAGGSTDTQYF.

The J gene is TRBJ2-2, the V gene TRBV19, with 8 bases aligning to TRBD1. Germline V CDR1 and CDR2: LNHDA, SQIVND (reference sequence). This CDR3 region has 16 residues. V lost 7 bases and J lost 2; bases outside the gene matches: 9. CDR3 in amino acids: CASMRVGTGNTGELFF. The CDR3 nucleotides are TGTGCCAGTATGAGGGTCGGGACAGGAAACACCGGGGAGCTGTTTTTT.

The chain recombines TRBV30 with TRBJ1-6, with D perhaps TRBD1 (5 bases). The CDR3 is made up of 15 amino acids. V lost 0 bases and J 7 bases, leaving 13 bases between the germline ends. Germline assignment: CDR1 GTSNPN and CDR2 SVGIG (reference sequence). CDR3 protein: CAWSVRRGRNSPLHF. The CDR3 nucleotides read TGTGCCTGGAGTGTACGTAGGGGTAGGAATTCACCCCTCCACTTT.

The chain couples TRBV6-5 to TRBJ1-1; D remains unclear. The V end lost 4 bases, the J end lost 0 bases, and 9 bases lay between the germline ends. This CDR3 is 14 amino acids long. The germline gives CDR1 MNHEY, CDR2 SVGAGI. CDR3 DNA: TGTGCCAGCAGTTTCGGCCCTATGAACACTGAAGCTTTCTTT. Encoded protein: CASSFGPMNTEAFF.

The count of this clone is one. This chain links TRBV5-1 with TRBJ2-3; TRBD1 agrees at 7 bases. The V segment lost 0 bases and the J segment 6 bases; nucleotides outside the gene matches: 4. Germline V gene data show CDR1 as SGHRS and CDR2 as YFSETQ. There are 14 residues in the CDR3. The CDR3 DNA is TGCGCCAGCAGCTTGGGGGACAGCCTCGATACGCAGTATTTT. Translation gives CASSLGDSLDTQYF.

The chain has TRBV2 and TRBJ2-7, with a possible D match to TRBD1 (6 bases). The germline gives CDR1 SNHLY, CDR2 FYNNEI. Trimming shortened V by 8 bases and J by 5 bases, and 13 bases separated the two germline ends. The CDR3 is 12 amino acids. The chain's CDR3 is CASSDRSHEQYF. CDR3 DNA sequence: TGTGCCAGCTCTGACAGGTCTCACGAGCAGTACTTC.

This clone came up once. The chain has TRBV7-8 and TRBJ2-4; 7 bases agree with TRBD2. V dropped 5 bases and J dropped 7; count of bases not matched to a gene: 11. This CDR3 spans 15 amino acids. Germline V gene lookup returns CDR1 SGHVS and CDR2 FQNEAQ. The CDR3 DNA is TGTGCCAGCAGCCCGGGGGGAGGGTTAGGGAACATTCAGTACTTC. Translating gives CASSPGGGLGNIQYF.

The chain recombines TRBV7-9 with TRBJ1-5; D remains unclear. Germline CDR1 reads SEHNR; CDR2 reads FQNEAQ (reference sequence). The CDR3 has 14 residues. Trimming removed 5 bases at V and 4 bases at J, with 12 bases between. Here the CDR3 reads CASSQSPPNQPQHF. As DNA, the CDR3 is TGTGCCAGCAGCCAAAGCCCGCCTAATCAGCCCCAGCATTTT.

This clone was seen just once. V gene TRBV7-2 combines with J gene TRBJ2-1; a possible D gene is TRBD2 (5 bases). Trimming took 0 bases from V and 7 from J, leaving 10 bases between them. The CDR3 is 14 residues long. Germline loops: CDR1 SGHTA, CDR2 FQGNSA. The CDR3 nucleotides read TGTGCCAGCAGCTTAGCGTGGGGAGCGAATGAGCAGTTCTTC. Protein: CASSLAWGANEQFF.

CDR3 region: CASSMGHAKDEKLFF. DNA of the CDR3: TGCGCCAGCAGCATGGGACACGCTAAGGATGAAAAACTGTTTTTT. The rearrangement uses TRBV5-1 and TRBJ1-4; possible D gene TRBD1, 6 bases. This CDR3 has 15 residues. CDR1 is SGHRS and CDR2 is YFSETQ in the germline V gene. The germline V and J ends were trimmed by 4 bases and 6 bases, with 16 bases remaining between them.

The chain employs TRBV6-4 and TRBJ2-7; 8 nucleotides align to TRBD1. The trim removed 3 bases at V and 6 bases at J, leaving 4 bases unmatched. Per germline, CDR1 MRHNA and CDR2 SNTAGT. The CDR3 sequence is 13 residues long. The CDR3 DNA sequence: TGTGCCAGCAGTGAAAACAGGGGGTCCGAGCAGTACTTC. Translated, it gives CASSENRGSEQYF.

The chain couples TRBV5-4 to TRBJ2-4; TRBD1 matches 7 bases. Germline CDR1 reads SGHNT; CDR2 reads YYREEE (reference sequence). The CDR3 extends over 15 amino acids. With V trimmed by 4 bases and J by 0 bases, 4 bases remained unmatched. The CDR3 bases are TGTGCCAGCAGCCACAGGGGTCTAGCCAAAAACATTCAGTACTTC. Its translation: CASSHRGLAKNIQYF.

This chain joins TRBV5-1 and TRBJ2-7, with D possibly TRBD2 on 6 matching bases. This CDR3 comprises 15 residues. V was cut by 3 bases and J by 2 bases, with 15 bases left in between. Germline V gives CDR1 SGHRS, CDR2 YFSETQ. For the CDR3, the DNA is TGCGCCAGCAGCTCAGGAGGGAGAACCCCCTACGAGCAGTACTTC. Amino acid sequence: CASSSGGRTPYEQYF.